This T cell receptor beta chain emerged from a study of T cell repertoires in cytomegalovirus infection. Across the study: CMV infection plus the matching HLA type was flagged by public TCR beta signatures. Study outcomes and limitations: Public TCR beta family frequency separated CMV-and-HLA carriers, including in an independent cohort. HLA-C-restricted CMV clonotypes gave the most frequent clonotype in two of eight donors.

Comments on this clonotype: Antigen: not known.

TCRdb re-analysed the reads in MiXCR, keeping a single row per CDR3 protein. The sample consists of approximately 700,000 distinct CDR3 sequences, roughly 36% of them appearing once. Germline V gene sequence: CDR1 MNHEY, CDR2 SMNVEV (reference sequence). The CDR3 length is 15 residues. V was pared by 8 bases and J by 0 bases, with 14 bases between. This TCR came from a human donor in good health (CMV status not recorded). Some clones in this sample may be carry-over from other donors' samples. Sequenced input: PBMCs. The genes are TRBV27 and TRBJ1-5, with D hard to call. The CDR3 sequence is CASGITPYSNQPQHF. The CDR3 coding sequence is TGTGCCAGCGGGATTACACCCTATAGCAATCAGCCCCAGCATTTT.